A selection of T cell receptor beta chains follows, all from one sample in a study of blood T cell repertoires in COVID-19. The table came from immunoSEQ multiplex PCR; TCRdb's copy has only in-frame clones and leaves some out. The top ten hold over 9.5% of the sample, which has 210,000 or so clones, 82% seen once. Sequencing input: peripheral blood. The receptors were sampled from a woman aged 40 to 50 with acute or convalescent COVID-19. Each CDR3 is given with its conserved first and last residue. D genes are given only for firm matches. Rows may omit the clone size; those that give it use once, few, many or a size class.

J: TRBJ2-2; D: NA; size: NA; V: TRBV6-5; CDR3: CASSYFRGTGELFF; DNA: TGTGCCAGCAGTTACTTCAGGGGCACCGGGGAGCTGTTTTTT
J: TRBJ2-7; D: NA; size: NA; V: TRBV2; CDR3: CASRRDSYYEQYF; DNA: TGTGCCAGCCGCCGGGACTCCTATTACGAGCAGTACTTC
J: TRBJ2-2; D: TRBD1; size: NA; V: TRBV27; CDR3: CASSSSGTGATGELFF; DNA: TGTGCCAGCAGTTCTTCCGGGACAGGGGCAACCGGGGAGCTGTTTTTT
J: TRBJ2-2; D: NA; size: NA; V: TRBV19; CDR3: CASSQTRVLNTGELFF; DNA: TGTGCCAGTTCCCAAACCAGGGTCCTTAACACCGGGGAGCTGTTTTTT
J: TRBJ1-2; D: NA; size: few; V: TRBV7-2; CDR3: CASSLVQGTDGYTF; DNA: TGTGCCAGCAGCTTAGTTCAGGGTACGGATGGCTACACCTTC
J: TRBJ2-2; D: NA; size: NA; V: TRBV19; CDR3: CASGALITNTGELFF; DNA: TGTGCCAGTGGGGCACTAATTACGAACACCGGGGAGCTGTTTTTT
J: TRBJ2-7; D: NA; size: NA; V: TRBV4-1; CDR3: CASSQEYWESSYEQYF; DNA: TGCGCCAGCAGCCAAGAGTATTGGGAGAGCTCCTACGAGCAGTACTTC
J: TRBJ1-2; D: TRBD1; size: NA; V: TRBV19; CDR3: CASSLDRGLDGYTF; DNA: TGTGCCAGTAGTTTAGACAGGGGGCTGGATGGCTACACCTTC
J: TRBJ2-7; D: TRBD2; size: NA; V: TRBV27; CDR3: CASSLSVAGSYEQYF; DNA: TGTGCCAGCAGTTTATCGGTAGCGGGATCCTACGAGCAGTACTTC
J: TRBJ2-1; D: TRBD2; size: NA; V: TRBV5-1; CDR3: CASSWGGSYNEQFF; DNA: TGCGCCAGCAGCTGGGGGGGCTCCTACAATGAGCAGTTCTTC
J: TRBJ1-3; D: TRBD1; size: NA; V: TRBV5-1; CDR3: CASSALTGRGNTIYF; DNA: TGCGCCAGCAGCGCCCTGACAGGGCGCGGAAACACCATATATTTT
J: TRBJ1-6; D: TRBD1; size: NA; V: TRBV13; CDR3: CASSHETGGVGNSPLHF; DNA: TGTGCCAGCAGCCACGAGACAGGGGGCGTAGGTAATTCACCCCTCCACTTT
J: TRBJ1-6; D: NA; size: NA; V: TRBV2; CDR3: CASSLTRSPLHF; DNA: TGTGCCAGCAGTTTAACACGTTCCCCCCTCCACTTT
J: TRBJ2-1; D: NA; size: NA; V: TRBV7-3; CDR3: CASSIRDTASYNEQFF; DNA: TGTGCCAGCAGCATCCGGGACACGGCCTCCTACAATGAGCAGTTCTTC
J: TRBJ2-5; D: TRBD1; size: NA; V: TRBV2; CDR3: CASSRQGGETQYF; DNA: TGTGCCAGCAGTAGACAGGGGGGGGAGACCCAGTACTTC
J: TRBJ1-2; D: NA; size: NA; V: TRBV29-1; CDR3: CSVENTGDYGYTF; DNA: TGCAGCGTTGAAAATACGGGGGACTATGGCTACACCTTC
J: TRBJ1-1; D: NA; size: once; V: TRBV12-3/TRBV12-4; CDR3: CASSFYENTEAFF; DNA: TGTGCCAGCAGTTTCTACGAGAACACTGAAGCTTTCTTT
J: TRBJ1-2; D: NA; size: NA; V: TRBV28; CDR3: CASSSGYGYTF; DNA: TGTGCCAGCAGTTCGGGCTATGGCTACACCTTC
J: TRBJ1-1; D: NA; size: NA; V: TRBV4-3; CDR3: CASSQDGLLNTEAFF; DNA: TGCGCCAGCAGCCAAGATGGGCTGTTGAACACTGAAGCTTTCTTT
J: TRBJ1-1; D: NA; size: NA; V: TRBV5-1; CDR3: CASSLGLRNTEAFF; DNA: TGCGCCAGCAGCTTGGGGCTCAGGAACACTGAAGCTTTCTTT
J: TRBJ1-2; D: NA; size: few; V: TRBV21-1; CDR3: CASSMLGRDRETYGYTF; DNA: TGTGCCAGCAGCATGCTAGGTCGGGACAGGGAAACCTATGGCTACACCTTC
J: TRBJ2-1; D: TRBD2; size: few; V: TRBV25-1; CDR3: CASSARSGSVFEFF; DNA: TGTGCCAGCAGTGCGCGTAGCGGGTCGGTCTTTGAGTTCTTC
J: TRBJ2-3; D: TRBD2; size: NA; V: TRBV30; CDR3: CAFESGGAADTQYF; DNA: TGTGCCTTTGAGAGCGGGGGGGCAGCAGATACGCAGTATTTT
J: TRBJ2-7; D: TRBD1; size: NA; V: TRBV19; CDR3: CASATGLSYEQYF; DNA: TGTGCCAGTGCGACAGGGTTATCCTACGAGCAGTACTTC
J: TRBJ1-3; D: TRBD1; size: few; V: TRBV7-2; CDR3: CASSLGQNSGNTIYF; DNA: TGTGCCAGCAGCTTGGGACAGAACTCTGGAAACACCATATATTTT
J: TRBJ1-1; D: NA; size: once; V: TRBV19; CDR3: CASSRKSGATEAFF; DNA: TGTGCCAGTAGTCGTAAGTCGGGAGCCACTGAAGCTTTCTTT
J: TRBJ1-2; D: TRBD1; size: NA; V: TRBV9; CDR3: CASSVTGTESSGGYTF; DNA: TGTGCCAGCAGCGTAACCGGGACAGAATCTTCGGGGGGCTACACCTTC
J: TRBJ1-1; D: NA; size: NA; V: TRBV15; CDR3: CATSREGWEGRTNTEAFF; DNA: TGTGCCACCAGCAGAGAAGGTTGGGAGGGCCGGACGAACACTGAAGCTTTCTTT
J: TRBJ2-1; D: TRBD1; size: NA; V: TRBV12-3/TRBV12-4; CDR3: CASSPGTGQFF; DNA: TGTGCCAGCAGTCCAGGGACAGGGCAGTTCTTC
J: TRBJ2-7; D: NA; size: NA; V: TRBV3-1/TRBV3-2; CDR3: CASSQDPFRVEQYF; DNA: TGTGCCAGCAGCCAAGACCCCTTCCGGGTCGAGCAGTACTTC
J: TRBJ2-7; D: TRBD2; size: NA; V: TRBV9; CDR3: CASSAGLAGGGSYEQYF; DNA: TGTGCCAGCAGCGCCGGACTAGCGGGAGGGGGGTCCTACGAGCAGTACTTC
J: TRBJ1-2; D: TRBD1; size: NA; V: TRBV28; CDR3: CASLDRGEDRYGYTF; DNA: TGTGCCAGTCTGGACAGGGGGGAAGATCGCTATGGCTACACCTTC
J: TRBJ2-7; D: NA; size: once; V: TRBV9; CDR3: CASSVAGIDYEQYF; DNA: TGTGCCAGCAGCGTAGCAGGGATTGACTACGAGCAGTACTTC
J: TRBJ1-1; D: TRBD1; size: once; V: TRBV5-5; CDR3: CASSVTGKANTEAFF; DNA: TGTGCCAGCAGCGTGACAGGGAAGGCGAACACTGAAGCTTTCTTT
J: TRBJ1-2; D: NA; size: many; V: TRBV15; CDR3: CATSRATGNRGYTF; DNA: TGTGCCACCAGCAGAGCAACAGGGAATCGTGGCTACACCTTC
J: TRBJ1-2; D: NA; size: NA; V: TRBV12-5; CDR3: CASGLTLDRYGYTF; DNA: TGTGCTAGTGGTTTGACCCTCGACAGGTATGGCTACACCTTC
J: TRBJ1-6; D: TRBD1; size: once; V: TRBV30; CDR3: CAWSETGVGNSPLHF; DNA: TGTGCCTGGAGTGAAACAGGGGTCGGCAATTCACCCCTCCACTTT
J: TRBJ1-1; D: NA; size: NA; V: TRBV27; CDR3: CASSFGLRAFF; DNA: TGTGCCAGCAGTTTTGGTCTGAGAGCTTTCTTT
J: TRBJ2-3; D: NA; size: NA; V: TRBV20-1; CDR3: CSARARNTQYF; DNA: TGCAGTGCTAGAGCGAGGAATACGCAGTATTTT
J: TRBJ2-1; D: TRBD1; size: NA; V: TRBV6-5; CDR3: CASTGGGEQFF; DNA: TGTGCCAGTACAGGGGGCGGTGAGCAGTTCTTC
J: TRBJ2-7; D: TRBD2; size: NA; V: TRBV7-2; CDR3: CASSSGLAGGVSYEQYF; DNA: TGTGCCAGCAGTTCGGGACTAGCGGGAGGGGTCTCCTACGAGCAGTACTTC
J: TRBJ2-1; D: TRBD2; size: few; V: TRBV5-1; CDR3: CASSLVLAGNNEQFF; DNA: TGCGCCAGCAGCTTGGTACTAGCGGGGAACAATGAGCAGTTCTTC
J: TRBJ2-7; D: NA; size: NA; V: TRBV7-2; CDR3: CASSFESSSSGRYEQYF; DNA: TGTGCCAGCAGCTTTGAGTCCTCGAGTAGCGGCCGATACGAGCAGTACTTC
J: TRBJ2-2; D: TRBD1; size: few; V: TRBV7-6; CDR3: CASSLAASGGGELFF; DNA: TGTGCCAGCAGCTTAGCGGCTTCAGGGGGCGGGGAGCTGTTTTTT
J: TRBJ2-7; D: TRBD2; size: NA; V: TRBV3-1/TRBV3-2; CDR3: CASSPTLTGRNEQYF; DNA: TGTGCCAGCAGCCCGACCCTCACCGGGAGGAACGAGCAGTACTTC
J: TRBJ2-5; D: NA; size: NA; V: TRBV28; CDR3: CASSSVTGYETQYF; DNA: TGTGCCAGCAGTTCCGTCACAGGATATGAGACCCAGTACTTC
J: TRBJ2-2; D: TRBD1; size: NA; V: TRBV7-6; CDR3: CASSLVGTGGRGELFF; DNA: TGTGCCAGCAGCTTAGTCGGGACAGGTGGCAGGGGGGAGCTGTTTTTT
J: TRBJ1-1; D: TRBD1; size: few; V: TRBV18; CDR3: CASSQGGTEAFF; DNA: TGTGCCAGCTCCCAGGGGGGCACTGAAGCTTTCTTT
J: TRBJ1-2; D: TRBD1; size: NA; V: TRBV20-1; CDR3: CSASRPGTGVTYGYTF; DNA: TGCAGTGCTAGTCGCCCAGGGACAGGGGTTACCTATGGCTACACCTTC
J: TRBJ1-3; D: TRBD1; size: once; V: TRBV5-5; CDR3: CASSVYTGAEGNTIYF; DNA: TGTGCCAGCAGCGTATACACAGGGGCCGAGGGAAACACCATATATTTT
J: TRBJ1-2; D: TRBD1; size: once; V: TRBV3-1/TRBV3-2; CDR3: CASPARGQGYTF; DNA: TGTGCCAGTCCGGCGAGGGGGCAAGGCTACACCTTC
J: TRBJ1-6; D: TRBD1; size: NA; V: TRBV27; CDR3: CASERQGRSPLHF; DNA: TGTGCCAGCGAGAGACAGGGGCGATCACCCCTCCACTTT
J: TRBJ2-7; D: TRBD1; size: NA; V: TRBV19; CDR3: CASSIIVGQGAYEQYF; DNA: TGTGCCAGTAGTATAATTGTAGGTCAGGGGGCCTACGAGCAGTACTTC
J: TRBJ2-3; D: NA; size: NA; V: TRBV6-1; CDR3: CASSEYRGADTQYF; DNA: TGTGCCAGCAGTGAATATAGGGGTGCAGATACGCAGTATTTT
J: TRBJ1-5; D: NA; size: NA; V: TRBV5-6; CDR3: CASSRGVNQPQHF; DNA: TGTGCCAGCAGCCGAGGCGTAAATCAGCCCCAGCATTTT
J: TRBJ1-2; D: NA; size: NA; V: TRBV29-1; CDR3: CSVEGGSIYGYTF; DNA: TGCAGCGTTGAGGGAGGGAGTATATATGGCTACACCTTC
J: TRBJ2-7; D: TRBD2; size: NA; V: TRBV19; CDR3: CASHQGTSGTDEQYF; DNA: TGTGCCAGTCATCAGGGGACTAGCGGGACGGACGAGCAGTACTTC